This TCR beta chain originates from a study of T cell responses to AZD1222 COVID-19 vaccine. Study-wide context: The analysis combined second doses at about 4 or about 12 weeks. Whole-study results and caveats: Clonal diversity may have been underestimated in mostly white British donors. Regions 160-218 and 743-854 held dominance among vaccine-associated CD4 TCRs, which spanned spike.

TCRdb's table, derived via immunoSEQ multiplex PCR, lists solely in-frame clones and lacks some. The data hold about 130,000 clones, with about nine tenths observed a single time. With V trimmed by 5 bases and J by 4 bases, 7 bases remained unmatched. The CDR3 is 14 amino acids. Germline-derived CDR1 and CDR2 are SNHLY and FYNNEI. This clone was counted a few times. The antigen is unknown. The chain carries TRBV2 and TRBJ1-2; TRBD1 matches 7 bases. The clonotype was recovered from an adult in good health. The material sequenced was peripheral blood, taken on day 0 of AZD1222 vaccination. The CDR3 region is CASSTPGTVYGYTF. In DNA, the CDR3 is TGTGCCAGCAGTACCCCTGGGACAGTCTATGGCTACACCTTC.